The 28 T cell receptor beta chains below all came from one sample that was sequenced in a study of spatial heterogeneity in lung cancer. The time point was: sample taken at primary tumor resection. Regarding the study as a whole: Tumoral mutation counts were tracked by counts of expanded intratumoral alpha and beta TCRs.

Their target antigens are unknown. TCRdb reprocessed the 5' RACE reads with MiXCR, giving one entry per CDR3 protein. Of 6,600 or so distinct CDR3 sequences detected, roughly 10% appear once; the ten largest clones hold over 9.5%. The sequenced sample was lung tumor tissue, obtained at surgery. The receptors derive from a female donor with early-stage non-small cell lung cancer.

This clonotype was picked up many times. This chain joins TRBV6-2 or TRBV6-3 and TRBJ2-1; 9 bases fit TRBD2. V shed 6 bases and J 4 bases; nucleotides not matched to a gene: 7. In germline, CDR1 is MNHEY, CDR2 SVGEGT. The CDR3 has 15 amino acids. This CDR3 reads CASSRAGGDYNEQFF. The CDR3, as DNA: TGTGCCAGCAGCAGAGCGGGGGGCGATTACAATGAGCAGTTCTTC.

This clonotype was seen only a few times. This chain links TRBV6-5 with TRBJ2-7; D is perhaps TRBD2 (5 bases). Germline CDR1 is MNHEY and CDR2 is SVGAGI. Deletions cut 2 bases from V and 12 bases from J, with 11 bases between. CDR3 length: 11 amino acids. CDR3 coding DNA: TGTGCCAGCAGTTACGGCGGGTTGGGGTACTTC. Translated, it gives CASSYGGLGYF.

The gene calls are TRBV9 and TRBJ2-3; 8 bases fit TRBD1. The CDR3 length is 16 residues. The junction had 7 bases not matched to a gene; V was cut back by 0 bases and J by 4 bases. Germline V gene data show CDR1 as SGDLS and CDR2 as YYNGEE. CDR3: CASSVAQGALADTQYF. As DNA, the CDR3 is TGTGCCAGCAGCGTAGCTCAGGGGGCATTGGCAGATACGCAGTATTTT. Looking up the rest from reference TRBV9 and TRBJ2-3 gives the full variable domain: DSGVTQTPKHLITATGQRVTLRCSPRSGDLSVYWYQQSLDQGLQFLIQYYNGEERAKGNILERFSAQQFPDLHSELNLSSLELGDSALYFCASSVAQGALADTQYFGPGTRLTVL.

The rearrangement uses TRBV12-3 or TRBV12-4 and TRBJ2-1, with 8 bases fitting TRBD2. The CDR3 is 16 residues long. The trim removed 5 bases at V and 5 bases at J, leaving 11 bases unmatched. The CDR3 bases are TGTGCCAGCAGTCGCGGCGGGGGGAATACTGACAATGAGCAGTTCTTC. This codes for CASSRGGGNTDNEQFF.

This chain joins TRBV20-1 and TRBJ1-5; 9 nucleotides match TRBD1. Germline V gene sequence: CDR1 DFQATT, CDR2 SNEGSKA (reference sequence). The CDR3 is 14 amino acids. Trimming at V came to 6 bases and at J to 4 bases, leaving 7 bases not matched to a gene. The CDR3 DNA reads TGCAGTGCCCGACGGACAGGGGCAAATCAGCCCCAGCATTTT. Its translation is CSARRTGANQPQHF.

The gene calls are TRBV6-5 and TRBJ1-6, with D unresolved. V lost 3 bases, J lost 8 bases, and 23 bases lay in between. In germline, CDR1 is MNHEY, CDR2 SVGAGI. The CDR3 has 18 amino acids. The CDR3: CASSYPRGPYLGDSPLHF. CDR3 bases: TGTGCCAGCAGTTATCCCAGAGGCCCGTATCTTGGTGATTCACCCCTCCACTTT.

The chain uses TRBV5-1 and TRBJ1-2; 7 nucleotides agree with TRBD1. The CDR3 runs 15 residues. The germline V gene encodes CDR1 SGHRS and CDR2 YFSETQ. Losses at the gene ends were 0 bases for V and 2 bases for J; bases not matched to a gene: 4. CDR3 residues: CASSLAGTVNYGYTF. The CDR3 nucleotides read TGCGCCAGCAGCTTGGCAGGGACAGTCAACTATGGCTACACCTTC.

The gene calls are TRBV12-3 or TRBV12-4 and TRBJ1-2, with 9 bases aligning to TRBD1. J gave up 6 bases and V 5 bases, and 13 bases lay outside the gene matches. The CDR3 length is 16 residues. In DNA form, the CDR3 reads TGTGCCAGCAGTGCCGAGACCTCGGGACAGGGAAATGGCTACACCTTC. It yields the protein CASSAETSGQGNGYTF.

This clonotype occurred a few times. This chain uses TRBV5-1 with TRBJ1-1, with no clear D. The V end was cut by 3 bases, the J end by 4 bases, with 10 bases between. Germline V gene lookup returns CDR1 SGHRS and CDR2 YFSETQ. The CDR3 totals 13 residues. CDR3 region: CASSSRLATEAFF. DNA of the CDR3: TGCGCCAGCAGCTCCAGGTTGGCCACTGAAGCTTTCTTT.

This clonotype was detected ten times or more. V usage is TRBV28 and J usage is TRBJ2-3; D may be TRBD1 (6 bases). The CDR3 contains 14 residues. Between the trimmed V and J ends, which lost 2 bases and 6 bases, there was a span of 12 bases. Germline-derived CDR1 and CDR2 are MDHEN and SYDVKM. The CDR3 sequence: CASSLTGSSDTQYF. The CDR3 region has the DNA TGTGCCAGCAGTTTAACAGGGTCCTCGGATACGCAGTATTTT.

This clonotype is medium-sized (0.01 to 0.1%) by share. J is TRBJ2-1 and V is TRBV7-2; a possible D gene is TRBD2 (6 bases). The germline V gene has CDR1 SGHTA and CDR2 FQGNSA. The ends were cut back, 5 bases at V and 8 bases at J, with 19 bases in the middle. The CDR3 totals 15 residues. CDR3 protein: CASSPRAGGFDEQFF. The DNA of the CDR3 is TGTGCCAGCAGCCCGCGAGCGGGCGGGTTCGATGAGCAGTTCTTC.

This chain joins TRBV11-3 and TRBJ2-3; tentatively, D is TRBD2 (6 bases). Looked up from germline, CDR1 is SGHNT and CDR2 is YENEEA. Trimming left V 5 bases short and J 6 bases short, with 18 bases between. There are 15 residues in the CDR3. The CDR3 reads CASSMPLAPRDTQYF. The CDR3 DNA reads TGTGCCAGCAGCATGCCACTAGCCCCGAGGGATACGCAGTATTTT.

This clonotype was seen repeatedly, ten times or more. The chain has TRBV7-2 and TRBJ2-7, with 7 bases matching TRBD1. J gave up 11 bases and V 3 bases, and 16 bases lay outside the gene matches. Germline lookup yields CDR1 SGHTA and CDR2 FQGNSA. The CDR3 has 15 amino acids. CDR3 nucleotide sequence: TGTGCCAGCAGCTTGGAGAGACAGGGAGCCCATCCGAAGTACTTC. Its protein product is CASSLERQGAHPKYF.

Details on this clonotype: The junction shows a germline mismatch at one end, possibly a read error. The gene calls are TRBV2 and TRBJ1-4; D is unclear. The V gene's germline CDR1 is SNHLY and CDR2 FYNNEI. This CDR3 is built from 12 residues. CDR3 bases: TGTGCCAGCAGGCCGGAGAATGGAAAACTGTTTTTT. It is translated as CASRPENGKLFF.

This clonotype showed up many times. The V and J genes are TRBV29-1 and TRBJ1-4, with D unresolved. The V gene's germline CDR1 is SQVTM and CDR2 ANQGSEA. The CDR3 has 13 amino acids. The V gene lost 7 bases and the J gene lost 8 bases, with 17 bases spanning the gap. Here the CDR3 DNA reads TGCAGCGCCCTAAGATCTCGTGGGGAAAAACTGTTTTTT. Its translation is CSALRSRGEKLFF.

CDR3 bases: TGTGCCAGTAGTGTGACGGGACAGGGGTACCGCAATGAGCAGTTCTTC. Translated: CASSVTGQGYRNEQFF. This chain links TRBV19 with TRBJ2-1; 10 bases map to TRBD1. This CDR3 spans 16 amino acids. Germline CDR1 reads LNHDA; CDR2 reads SQIVND (reference sequence). V was clipped by 5 bases and J by 6 bases; unmatched bases: 10.

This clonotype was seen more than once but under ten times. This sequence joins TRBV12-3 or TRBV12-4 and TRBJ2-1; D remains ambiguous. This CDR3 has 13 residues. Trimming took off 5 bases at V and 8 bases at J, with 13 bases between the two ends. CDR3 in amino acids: CASSTELRDEQFF. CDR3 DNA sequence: TGTGCCAGCAGTACCGAACTACGGGATGAGCAGTTCTTC.

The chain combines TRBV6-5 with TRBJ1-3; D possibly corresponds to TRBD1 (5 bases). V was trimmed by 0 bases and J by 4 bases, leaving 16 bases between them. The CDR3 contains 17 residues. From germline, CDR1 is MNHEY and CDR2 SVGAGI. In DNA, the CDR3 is TGTGCCAGCAGTTACTCCGGCCCAGGGCGATTCGGAAACACCATATATTTT. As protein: CASSYSGPGRFGNTIYF.

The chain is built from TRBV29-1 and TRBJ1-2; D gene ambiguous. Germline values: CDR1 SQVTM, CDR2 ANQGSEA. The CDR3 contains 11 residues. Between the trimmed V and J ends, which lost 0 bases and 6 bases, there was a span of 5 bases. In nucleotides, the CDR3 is TGCAGCGTTGAAGAGCGTGATGGCTACACCTTC. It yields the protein CSVEERDGYTF. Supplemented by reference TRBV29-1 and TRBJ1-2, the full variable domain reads SAVISQKPSRDICQRGTSLTIQCQVDSQVTMMFWYRQQPGQSLTLIATANQGSEATYESGFVIDKFPISRPNLTFSTLTVSNMSPEDSSIYLCSVEERDGYTFGSGTRLTVV.

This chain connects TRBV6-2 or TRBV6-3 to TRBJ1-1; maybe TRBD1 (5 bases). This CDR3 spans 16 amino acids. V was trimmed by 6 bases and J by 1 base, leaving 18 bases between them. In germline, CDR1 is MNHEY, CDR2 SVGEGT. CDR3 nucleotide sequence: TGTGCCAGCAGCAAGGCCTGGGGACTCACGAACACTGAAGCTTTCTTT. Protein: CASSKAWGLTNTEAFF.

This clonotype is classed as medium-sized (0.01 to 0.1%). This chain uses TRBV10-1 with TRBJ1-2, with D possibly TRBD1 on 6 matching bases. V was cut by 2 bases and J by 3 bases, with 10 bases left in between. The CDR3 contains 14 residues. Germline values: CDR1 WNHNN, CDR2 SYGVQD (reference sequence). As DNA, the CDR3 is TGCGCCAGCAGTGAGAGGGACACTGACTATGGCTACACCTTC. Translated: CASSERDTDYGYTF.

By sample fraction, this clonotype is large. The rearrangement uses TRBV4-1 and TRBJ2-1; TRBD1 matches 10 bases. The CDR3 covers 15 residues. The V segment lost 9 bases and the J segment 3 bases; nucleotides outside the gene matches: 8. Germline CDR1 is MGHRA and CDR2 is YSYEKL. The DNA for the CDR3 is TGCGCCAGTTCAAGGGGGACAGGGGTCTACAATGAGCAGTTCTTC. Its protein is CASSRGTGVYNEQFF.

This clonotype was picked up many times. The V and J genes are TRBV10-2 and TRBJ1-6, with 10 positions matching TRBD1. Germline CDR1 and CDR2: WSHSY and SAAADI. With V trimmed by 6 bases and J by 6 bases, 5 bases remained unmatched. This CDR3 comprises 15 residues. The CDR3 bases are TGCGCCAGCAGCGGACAGGGGGAGCGTAATTCACCCCTCCACTTT. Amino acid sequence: CASSGQGERNSPLHF.

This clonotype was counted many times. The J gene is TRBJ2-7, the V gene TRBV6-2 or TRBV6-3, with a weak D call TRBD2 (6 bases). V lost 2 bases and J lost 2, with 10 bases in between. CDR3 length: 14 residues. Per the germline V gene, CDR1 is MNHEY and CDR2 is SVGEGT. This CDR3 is CASSYGRRTYEQYF. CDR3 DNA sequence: TGTGCCAGCAGTTACGGGAGGCGGACCTACGAGCAGTACTTC.

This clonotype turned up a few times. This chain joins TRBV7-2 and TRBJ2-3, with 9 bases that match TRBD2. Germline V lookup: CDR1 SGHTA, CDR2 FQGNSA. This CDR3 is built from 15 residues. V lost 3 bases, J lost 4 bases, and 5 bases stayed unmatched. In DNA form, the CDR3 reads TGTGCCAGCAGCTTTAGCGGGGGTGGGGCAGATACGCAGTATTTT. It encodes CASSFSGGGADTQYF.

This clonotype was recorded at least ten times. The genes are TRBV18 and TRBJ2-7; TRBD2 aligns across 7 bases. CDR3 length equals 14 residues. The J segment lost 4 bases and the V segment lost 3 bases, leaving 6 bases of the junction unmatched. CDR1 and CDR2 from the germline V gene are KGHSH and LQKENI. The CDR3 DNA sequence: TGTGCCAGCTCACCCCAGGACGGGAGGTACGAGCAGTACTTC. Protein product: CASSPQDGRYEQYF.

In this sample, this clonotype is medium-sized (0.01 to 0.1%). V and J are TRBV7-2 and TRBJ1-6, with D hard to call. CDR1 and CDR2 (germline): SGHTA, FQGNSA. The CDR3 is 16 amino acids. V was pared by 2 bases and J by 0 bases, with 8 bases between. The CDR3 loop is CASSLRMSSYNSPLHF. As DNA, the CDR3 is TGTGCCAGCAGCTTAAGGATGAGCTCCTATAATTCACCCCTCCACTTT.

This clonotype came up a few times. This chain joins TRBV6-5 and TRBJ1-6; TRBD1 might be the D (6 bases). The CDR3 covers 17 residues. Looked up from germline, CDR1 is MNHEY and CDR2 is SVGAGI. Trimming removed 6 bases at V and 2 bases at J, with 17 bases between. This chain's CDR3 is CASSLVQGLTYNSPLHF. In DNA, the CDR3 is TGTGCCAGCAGCCTCGTACAGGGACTAACCTATAATTCACCCCTCCACTTT.